The entry below describes one T cell receptor beta chain. Methods used by the authors: How many nucleated cells were present was estimated from reference gene primer amplification. Sequencing was performed with immunoSEQ multiplex PCR; in TCRdb, only in-frame clones are kept and a portion is missing. V, J and clone size were drawn from that table, and D and trimming were deduced from the DNA. The sample has 130,000 or so clones; 70% to 90% are singletons. The entry originates in a study of blood T cell repertoires in COVID-19. The wider study: From T cells, B-cell-depleted T cells, or PBMCs came the material, which was cDNA or gDNA.

Germline CDR1 MNHNS, CDR2 SASEGT. This CDR3 region has 16 residues. Trimming removed 3 bases from V and 1 base from J, with 15 bases in between. The receptor comes from a woman in her sixties or seventies with acute or convalescent COVID-19. The sample comprised peripheral blood. The chain has TRBV6-1 and TRBJ1-1; D perhaps matches TRBD1 (5 bases). Here the CDR3 DNA reads TGTGCCAGCAGTGACCCGGGAGGGACGGGGAACACTGAAGCTTTCTTT. It encodes CASSDPGGTGNTEAFF.